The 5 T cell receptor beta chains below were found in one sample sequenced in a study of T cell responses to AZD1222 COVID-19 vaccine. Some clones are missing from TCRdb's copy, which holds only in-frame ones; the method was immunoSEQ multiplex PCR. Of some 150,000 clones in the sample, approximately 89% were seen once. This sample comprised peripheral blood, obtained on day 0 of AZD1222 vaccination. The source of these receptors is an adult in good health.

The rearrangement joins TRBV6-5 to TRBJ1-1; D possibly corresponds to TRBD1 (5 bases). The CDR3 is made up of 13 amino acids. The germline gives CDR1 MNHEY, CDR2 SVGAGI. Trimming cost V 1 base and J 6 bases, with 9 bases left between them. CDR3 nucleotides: TGTGCCAGCAGTTACTACCGGGGGGCTGAAGCTTTCTTT. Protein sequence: CASSYYRGAEAFF.

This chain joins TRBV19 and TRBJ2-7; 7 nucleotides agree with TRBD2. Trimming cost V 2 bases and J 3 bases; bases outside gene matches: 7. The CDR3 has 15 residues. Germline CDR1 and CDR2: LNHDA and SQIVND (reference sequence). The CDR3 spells CASSIRAGAFYEQYF. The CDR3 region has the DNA TGTGCCAGTAGTATACGGGCGGGAGCCTTCTACGAGCAGTACTTC.

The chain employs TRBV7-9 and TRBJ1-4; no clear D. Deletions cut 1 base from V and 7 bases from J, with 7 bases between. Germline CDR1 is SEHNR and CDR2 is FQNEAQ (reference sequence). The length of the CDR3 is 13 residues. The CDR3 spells CASSLGFAEKLFF. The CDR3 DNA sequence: TGTGCCAGCAGCTTAGGGTTTGCTGAAAAACTGTTTTTT.

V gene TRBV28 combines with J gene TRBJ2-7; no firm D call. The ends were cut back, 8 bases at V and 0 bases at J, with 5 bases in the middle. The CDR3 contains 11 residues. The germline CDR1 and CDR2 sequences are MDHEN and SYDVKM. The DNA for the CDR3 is TGTGCCAGCCAATCCTCCTACGAGCAGTACTTC. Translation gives CASQSSYEQYF.

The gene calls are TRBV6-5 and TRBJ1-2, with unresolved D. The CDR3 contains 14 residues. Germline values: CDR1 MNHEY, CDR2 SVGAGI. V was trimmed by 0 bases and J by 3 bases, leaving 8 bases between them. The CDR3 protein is CASSYSETDYGYTF. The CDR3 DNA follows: TGTGCCAGCAGTTACTCTGAGACGGACTATGGCTACACCTTC.